This T cell receptor (beta chain) was retrieved from a study of blood T cell repertoires in COVID-19. The wider study: Whether acute or convalescent, the COVID-19 samples came from the United States, Italy and Spain. Sample material is recorded as cDNA or gDNA derived from T cells, B-cell-depleted T cells, or PBMCs.

The assay was immunoSEQ multiplex PCR, and TCRdb's table has in-frame clones only and misses some. The table lists around 120,000 clones, more than 60% of them singletons, with approximately 22% in the top ten. V shed 4 bases and J shed 7 bases, with 9 bases lying between them. Germline CDR1 is SGHDT and CDR2 is YYEEEE. The CDR3 loop spans 12 amino acids. This clonotype was sampled from a man aged 65 to 79 with active or convalescent COVID-19. The sequencing input was peripheral blood. The V and J genes are TRBV5-6 and TRBJ1-5; the D is unclear. CDR3 nucleotide sequence: TGTGCCAGCAGCATGTCCGGGCAGCCCCAGCATTTT. The encoded protein is CASSMSGQPQHF. The whole variable domain, filled in from reference TRBV5-6 and TRBJ1-5, reads DAGVTQSPTHLIKTRGQQVTLRCSPKSGHDTVSWYQQALGQGPQFIFQYYEEEERQRGNFPDRFSGHQFPNYSSELNVNALLLGDSALYLCASSMSGQPQHFGDGTRLSIL.